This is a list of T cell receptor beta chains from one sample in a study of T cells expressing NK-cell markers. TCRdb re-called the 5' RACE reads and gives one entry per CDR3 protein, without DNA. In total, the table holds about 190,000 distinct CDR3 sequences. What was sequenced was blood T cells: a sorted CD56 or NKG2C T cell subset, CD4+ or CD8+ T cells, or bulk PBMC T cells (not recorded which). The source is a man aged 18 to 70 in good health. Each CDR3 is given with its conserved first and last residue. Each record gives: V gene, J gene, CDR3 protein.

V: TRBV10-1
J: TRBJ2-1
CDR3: CASSESYLRGGLDEQFF

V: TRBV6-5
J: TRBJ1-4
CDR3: CASSSHRVSWEKLFF

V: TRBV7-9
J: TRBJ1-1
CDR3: CASKASGVAEAFF

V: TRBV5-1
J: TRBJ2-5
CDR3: CASHLGGLAGQETQYF

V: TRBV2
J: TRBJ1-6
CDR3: CASSWDRADSPLHF

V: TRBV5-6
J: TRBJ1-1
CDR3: CASRLGGTEAFF

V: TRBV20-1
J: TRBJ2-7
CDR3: CSAREMGSNEQYF

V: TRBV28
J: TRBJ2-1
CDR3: CASTDRGEQFF

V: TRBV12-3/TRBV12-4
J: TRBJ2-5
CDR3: CASSLAQTQVEGETQYF

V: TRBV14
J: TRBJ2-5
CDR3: CASSQVAERETQYF

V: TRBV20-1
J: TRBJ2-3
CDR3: CSAKSGQGGAGTSTDTQYF

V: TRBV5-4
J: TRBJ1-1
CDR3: CASSRFNTEAFF

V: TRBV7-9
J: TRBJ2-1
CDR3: CASSLQERDEQFF

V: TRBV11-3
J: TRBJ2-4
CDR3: CASSSRTENIQYF

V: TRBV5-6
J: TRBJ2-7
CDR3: CASTWGVLGSYEQYF

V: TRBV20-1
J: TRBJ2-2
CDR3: CSADPSGGGPPGELFF

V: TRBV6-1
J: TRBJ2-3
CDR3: CASSEYRGWGTDTQYF

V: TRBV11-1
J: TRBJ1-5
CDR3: CASSPRTGSQPQHF

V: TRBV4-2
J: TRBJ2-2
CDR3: CASSSRLETGELFF

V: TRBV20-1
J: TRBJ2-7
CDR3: CSARDLWAPFPDEQYF

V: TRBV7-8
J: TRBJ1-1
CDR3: CASSLAVQDTEAFF

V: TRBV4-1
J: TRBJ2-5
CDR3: CASSQVLLETQYF

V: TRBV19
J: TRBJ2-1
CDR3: CASSNLQGAFDEQFF

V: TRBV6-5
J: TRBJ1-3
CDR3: CASSYDRHSGNTIYF

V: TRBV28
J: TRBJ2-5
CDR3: CASSFSAGESEETQYF

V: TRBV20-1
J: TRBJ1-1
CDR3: CSARRGTRGTEAFF

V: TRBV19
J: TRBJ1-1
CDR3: CASSIASRGMNTEAFF

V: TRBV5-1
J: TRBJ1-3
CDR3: CASSLGTSSGNTIYF

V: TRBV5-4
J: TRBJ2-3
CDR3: CASNNNRASTDTQYF

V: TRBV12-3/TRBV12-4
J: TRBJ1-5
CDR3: CASSRGGGIQPQHF

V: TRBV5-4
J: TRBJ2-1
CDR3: CASSFGNTYNEQFF